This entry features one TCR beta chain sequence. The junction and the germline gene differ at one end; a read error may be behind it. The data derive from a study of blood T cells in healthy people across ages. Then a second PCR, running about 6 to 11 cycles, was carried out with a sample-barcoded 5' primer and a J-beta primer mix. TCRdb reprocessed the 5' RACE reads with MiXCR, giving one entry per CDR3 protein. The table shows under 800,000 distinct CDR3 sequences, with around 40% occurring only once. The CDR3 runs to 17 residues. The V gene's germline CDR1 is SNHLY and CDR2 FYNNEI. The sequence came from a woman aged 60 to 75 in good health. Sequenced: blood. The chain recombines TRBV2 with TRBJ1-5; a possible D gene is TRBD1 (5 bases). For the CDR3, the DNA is TGTGCCAGCAGTGAAGTGGTCGGGGAATGGGGCAATCAGCCCCAGCGTTTT. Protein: CASSEVVGEWGNQPQRF.